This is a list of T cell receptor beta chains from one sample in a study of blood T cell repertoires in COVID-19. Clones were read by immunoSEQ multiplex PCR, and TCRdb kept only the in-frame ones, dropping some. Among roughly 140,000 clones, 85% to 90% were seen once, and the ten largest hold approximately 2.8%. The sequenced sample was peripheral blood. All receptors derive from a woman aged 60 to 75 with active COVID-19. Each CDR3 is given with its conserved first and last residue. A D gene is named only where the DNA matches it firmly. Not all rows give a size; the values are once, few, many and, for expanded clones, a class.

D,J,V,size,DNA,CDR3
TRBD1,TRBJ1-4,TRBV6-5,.,TGTGCCAGCAGTTACGGCATCAGGGGGGAAAAACTGTTTTTT,CASSYGIRGEKLFF
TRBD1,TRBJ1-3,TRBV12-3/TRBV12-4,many,TGTGCCAGCAGTTTTGAGGGGGCGAACACCATATATTTT,CASSFEGANTIYF
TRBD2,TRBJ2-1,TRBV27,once,TGTGCCAGCAGTTCATTAGCGGGAGGGCAACATGAGCAGTTCTTC,CASSSLAGGQHEQFF
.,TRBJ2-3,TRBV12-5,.,TGTGCTAGTGGTTTTAGCGATGTAGATACGCAGTATTTT,CASGFSDVDTQYF
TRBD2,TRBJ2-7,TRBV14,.,TGTGCCAGCAGCCATCGGGAGGTTGGCGCCTACGAGCAGTACTTC,CASSHREVGAYEQYF
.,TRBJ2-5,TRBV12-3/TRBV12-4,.,TGTGCCAGCACCTTAGGGGGAGAGACCCAGTACTTC,CASTLGGETQYF
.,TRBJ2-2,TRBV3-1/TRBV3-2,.,TGTGCCAGCACCCAGGGAGGTGGGTCCGGGGAGCTGTTTTTT,CASTQGGGSGELFF
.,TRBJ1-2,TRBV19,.,TGTGCCAGTAGTCATTCCCCACAGGGCGGTAACTATGGCTACACCTTC,CASSHSPQGGNYGYTF
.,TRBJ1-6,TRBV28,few,TGTGCCAGCAGGTCCGGGGGATCACCCCTCCACTTT,CASRSGGSPLHF
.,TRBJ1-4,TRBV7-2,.,TGTGCCAGCAGCTTAGTATCTACAAGGGGAAATGAAAAACTGTTTTTT,CASSLVSTRGNEKLFF
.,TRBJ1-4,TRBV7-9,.,TGTGCCAGCAGCTTAGTGGGCAGGGCTGATGAAAAACTGTTTTTT,CASSLVGRADEKLFF
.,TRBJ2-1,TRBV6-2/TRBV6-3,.,TGTGCCAGCAGGCCTTTCATTACACGGAGCTCCTACAATGAGCAGTTCTTC,CASRPFITRSSYNEQFF
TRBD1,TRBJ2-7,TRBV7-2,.,TGTGCCAGCAGCTTTTCTAAAGGGACAGGATCCTACGAGCAGTACTTC,CASSFSKGTGSYEQYF
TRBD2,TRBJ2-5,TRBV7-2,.,TGTGCCAGCAGCTTAGTCGCGGGAGGGGAGACCCAGTACTTC,CASSLVAGGETQYF
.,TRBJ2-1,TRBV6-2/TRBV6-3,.,TGTGCCAGCAGTTACGAGGAGAGCTCCTACAATGAGCAGTTCTTC,CASSYEESSYNEQFF
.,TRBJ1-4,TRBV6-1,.,TGTGCCAGCAGTGAAGAGGGGCAGGGTGGATGGGTTCCTGAAAAACTGTTTTTT,CASSEEGQGGWVPEKLFF